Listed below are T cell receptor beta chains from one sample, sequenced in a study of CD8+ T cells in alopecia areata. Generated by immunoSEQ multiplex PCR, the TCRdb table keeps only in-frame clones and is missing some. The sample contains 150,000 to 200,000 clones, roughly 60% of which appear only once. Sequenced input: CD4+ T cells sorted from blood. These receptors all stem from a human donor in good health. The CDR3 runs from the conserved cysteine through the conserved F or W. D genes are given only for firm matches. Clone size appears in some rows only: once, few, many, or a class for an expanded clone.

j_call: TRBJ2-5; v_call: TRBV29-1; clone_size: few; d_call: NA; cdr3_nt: TGCAGCGGCGGGACAGTCAATTGGGAGACCCAGTACTTC; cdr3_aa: CSGGTVNWETQYF
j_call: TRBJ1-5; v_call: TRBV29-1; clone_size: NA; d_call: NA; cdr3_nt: TGCAGCGTTGGTATGGGGAATCAGCCCCAGCATTTT; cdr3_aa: CSVGMGNQPQHF
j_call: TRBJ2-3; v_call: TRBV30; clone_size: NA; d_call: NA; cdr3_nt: TGTGCCTGGACGGGGCCCTTCACAGATACGCAGTATTTT; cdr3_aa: CAWTGPFTDTQYF
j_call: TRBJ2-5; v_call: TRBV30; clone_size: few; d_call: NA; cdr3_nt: TGTGCCTGGAGTACGGGACCCCAAGAGACCCAGTACTTC; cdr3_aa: CAWSTGPQETQYF
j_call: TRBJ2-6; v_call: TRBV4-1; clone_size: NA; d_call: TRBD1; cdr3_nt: TGCGCCAGCAGCCCCCGGGGACAGGGACCCCTTGGGGCCAACGTCCTGACTTTC; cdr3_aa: CASSPRGQGPLGANVLTF
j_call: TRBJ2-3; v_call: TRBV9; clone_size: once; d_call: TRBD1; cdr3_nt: TGTGCCAGCAGCCAGGGACAGGGGGCAACAGATACGCAGTATTTT; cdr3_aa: CASSQGQGATDTQYF
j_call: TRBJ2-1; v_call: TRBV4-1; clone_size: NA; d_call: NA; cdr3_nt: TGCGCCAGCAGCCAAGATATTGCAGGGGGGTTCTACAATGAGCAGTTCTTC; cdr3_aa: CASSQDIAGGFYNEQFF
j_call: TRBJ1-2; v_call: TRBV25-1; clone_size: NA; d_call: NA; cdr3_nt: TGTGCCAGCAGTAAGACAGGTGACTATGGCTACACCTTC; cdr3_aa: CASSKTGDYGYTF
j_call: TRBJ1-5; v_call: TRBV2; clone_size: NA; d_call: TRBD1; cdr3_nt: TGTGCCAGCAGTGACGAGGGGACAGGGAAGCAGCCCCAGCATTTT; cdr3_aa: CASSDEGTGKQPQHF
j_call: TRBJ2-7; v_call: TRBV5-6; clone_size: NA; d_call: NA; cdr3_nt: TGTGCCAGCCGCAGCGGGTATGGGGAGCAGTACTTC; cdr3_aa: CASRSGYGEQYF
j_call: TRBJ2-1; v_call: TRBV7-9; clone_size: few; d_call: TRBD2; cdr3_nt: TGTGCCAGCAGCTCGGGGACTAGGAATGAGCAGTTCTTC; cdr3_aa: CASSSGTRNEQFF
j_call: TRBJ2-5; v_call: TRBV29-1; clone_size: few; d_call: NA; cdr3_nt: TGCAGCGTTGAAGTTCGAAGGGTACGGGAGACCCAGTACTTC; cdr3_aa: CSVEVRRVRETQYF
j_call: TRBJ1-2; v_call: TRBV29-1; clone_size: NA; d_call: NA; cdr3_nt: TGCAGCGTGCTCACAGGGCCCTACTATGGCTACACCTTC; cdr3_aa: CSVLTGPYYGYTF
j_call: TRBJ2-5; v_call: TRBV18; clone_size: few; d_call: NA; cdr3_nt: TGTGCCAGCTCACTCTCTAAGGGGCAAGAGACCCAGTACTTC; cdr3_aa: CASSLSKGQETQYF
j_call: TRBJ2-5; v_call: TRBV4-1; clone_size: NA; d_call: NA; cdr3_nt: TGCGCCAGCAGCCGCATTGGACAGCAAGAGACCCAGTACTTC; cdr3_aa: CASSRIGQQETQYF
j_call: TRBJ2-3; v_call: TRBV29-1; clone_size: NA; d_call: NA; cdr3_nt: TGCAGCGTCATCCCGACGGTGGGTACGCAGTATTTT; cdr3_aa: CSVIPTVGTQYF
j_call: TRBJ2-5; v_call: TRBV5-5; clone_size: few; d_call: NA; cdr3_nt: TGTGCCAGCAGCTTACGTCAGTCGGTCCAAGAGACCCAGTACTTC; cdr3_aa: CASSLRQSVQETQYF
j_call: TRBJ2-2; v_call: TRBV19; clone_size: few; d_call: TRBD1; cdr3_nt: TGTGCCAGTAGTGGACAGGGAAACACCGGGGAGCTGTTTTTT; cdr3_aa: CASSGQGNTGELFF
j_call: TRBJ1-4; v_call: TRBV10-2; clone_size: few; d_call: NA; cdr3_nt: TGCGCCAGCAGTGAGACGGCCTTTAATGAAAAACTGTTTTTT; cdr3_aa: CASSETAFNEKLFF
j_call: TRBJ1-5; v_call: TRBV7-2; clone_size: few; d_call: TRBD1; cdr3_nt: TGTGCCAGCAGCTTAGACGGACAGGGTGATCAGCCCCAGCATTTT; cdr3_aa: CASSLDGQGDQPQHF
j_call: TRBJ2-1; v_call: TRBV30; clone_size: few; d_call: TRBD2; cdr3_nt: TGTGCCTGGAGTGTAGGCCTGCGGGAGGCCCAGTTCTTC; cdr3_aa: CAWSVGLREAQFF
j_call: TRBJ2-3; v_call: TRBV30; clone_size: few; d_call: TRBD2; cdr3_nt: TGTGCCTGGAAGCGGGGACGCACAGATACGCAGTATTTT; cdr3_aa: CAWKRGRTDTQYF
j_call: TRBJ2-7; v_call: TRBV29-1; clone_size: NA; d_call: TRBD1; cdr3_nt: TGCAGCGTTGGGTCTGGTCTGGGACAGGTCAAGGCCGAGCAGTACTTC; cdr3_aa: CSVGSGLGQVKAEQYF
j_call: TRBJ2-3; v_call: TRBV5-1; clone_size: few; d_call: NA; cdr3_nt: TGCGCCAGCAGCACCGTACTGACAGATACGCAGTATTTT; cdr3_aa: CASSTVLTDTQYF
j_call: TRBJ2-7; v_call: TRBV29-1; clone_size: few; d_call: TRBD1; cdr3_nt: TGCAGCGTTGTGTGGGACAGGGGTTACGAGCAGTACTTC; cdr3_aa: CSVVWDRGYEQYF
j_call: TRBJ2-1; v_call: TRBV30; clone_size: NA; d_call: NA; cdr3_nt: TGTGCCTGGAGTAGGGGCTCGATACTCAATGAGCAGTTCTTC; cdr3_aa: CAWSRGSILNEQFF
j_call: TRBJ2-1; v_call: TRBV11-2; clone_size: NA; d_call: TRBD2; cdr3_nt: TGTGCCAGCACTCTTTCCGGGGGGGACTACAATGAGCAGTTCTTC; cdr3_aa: CASTLSGGDYNEQFF
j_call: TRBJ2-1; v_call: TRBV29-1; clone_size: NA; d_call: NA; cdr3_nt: TGCAGCGTTGAGAGGGGTAGCAATGAGCAGTTCTTC; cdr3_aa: CSVERGSNEQFF
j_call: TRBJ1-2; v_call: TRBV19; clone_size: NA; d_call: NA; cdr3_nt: TGTGCCAGTAGTATAGCTGCCCCCTTTCGGGAGGTCGATTATGGCTACACCTTC; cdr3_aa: CASSIAAPFREVDYGYTF
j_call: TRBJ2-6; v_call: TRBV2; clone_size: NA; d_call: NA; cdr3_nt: TGTGCCAGCAAACCTCGTCCCTGGGGGGCCAACGTCCTGACTTTC; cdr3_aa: CASKPRPWGANVLTF
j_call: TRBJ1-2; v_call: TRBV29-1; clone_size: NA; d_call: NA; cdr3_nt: TGCAGCGCTAGGGACGGGGGCTACACCTTC; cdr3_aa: CSARDGGYTF
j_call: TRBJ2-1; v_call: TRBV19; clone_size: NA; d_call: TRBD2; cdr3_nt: TGTGCCAGTAGCGGGAGGCCTTACAATGAGCAGTTCTTC; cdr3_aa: CASSGRPYNEQFF
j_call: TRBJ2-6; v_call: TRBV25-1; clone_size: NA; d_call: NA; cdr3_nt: TGTGCCAGCAGTGCAAACCTCGGGACAATATCTGGGGCCAACGTCCTGACTTTC; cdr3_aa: CASSANLGTISGANVLTF
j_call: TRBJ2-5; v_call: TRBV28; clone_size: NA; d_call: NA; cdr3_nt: TGTGCCAGCAGCCAAATGAGCTTGTACCAAGAGACCCAGTACTTC; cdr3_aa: CASSQMSLYQETQYF
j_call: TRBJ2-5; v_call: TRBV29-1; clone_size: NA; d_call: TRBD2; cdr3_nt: TGCAGCGCGACCGGACTAGGGACGGGGGAGCAGTACTTC; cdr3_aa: CSATGLGTGEQYF
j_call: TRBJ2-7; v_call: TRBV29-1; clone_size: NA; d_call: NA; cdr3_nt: TGCAGCGTCGGGACAAAGGCCTACGAGCAGTACTTC; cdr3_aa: CSVGTKAYEQYF
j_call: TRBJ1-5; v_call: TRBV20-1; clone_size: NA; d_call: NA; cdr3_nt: TGCAGTGCTAGCGGGCAGCCCCAGCATTTT; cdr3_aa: CSASGQPQHF
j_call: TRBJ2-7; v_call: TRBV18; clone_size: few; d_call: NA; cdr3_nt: TGTGCCAGCTCACCCCTTGGGGACGAGCAGTACTTC; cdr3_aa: CASSPLGDEQYF
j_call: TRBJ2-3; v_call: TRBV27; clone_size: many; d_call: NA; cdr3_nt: TGTGCCAGCAGTTCCTTCACAGATACGCAGTATTTT; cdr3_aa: CASSSFTDTQYF
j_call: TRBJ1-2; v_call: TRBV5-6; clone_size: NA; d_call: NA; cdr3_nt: TGTGCCAGCAGCGGACCGGGAACCTACTATGGCTACACCTTC; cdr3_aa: CASSGPGTYYGYTF
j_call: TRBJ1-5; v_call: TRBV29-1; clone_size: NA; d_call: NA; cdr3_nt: TGCAGCGTTGGAGACAGCAATCAGCCACAGCATTTT; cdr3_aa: CSVGDSNQPQHF
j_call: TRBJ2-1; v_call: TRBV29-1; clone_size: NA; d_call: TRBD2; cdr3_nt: TGCAGCGTTGAACTAGCGGGAGGGGTGGGTGAGCAGTTCTTC; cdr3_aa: CSVELAGGVGEQFF
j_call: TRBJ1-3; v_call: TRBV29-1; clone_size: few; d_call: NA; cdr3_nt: TGCAGCGCCCTAGGGAGGGCAGGAAACACCATATATTTT; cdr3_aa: CSALGRAGNTIYF
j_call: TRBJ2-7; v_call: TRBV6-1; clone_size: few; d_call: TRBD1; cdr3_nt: TGTGCCAGCAGACCGGGACAGGGGGCCTACGAGCAGTACTTC; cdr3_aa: CASRPGQGAYEQYF
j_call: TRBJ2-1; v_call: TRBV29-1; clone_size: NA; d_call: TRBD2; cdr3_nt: TGCAGCGTTGATCTCGCTAGCGGGATGGGCAATGAGCAGTTCTTC; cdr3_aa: CSVDLASGMGNEQFF